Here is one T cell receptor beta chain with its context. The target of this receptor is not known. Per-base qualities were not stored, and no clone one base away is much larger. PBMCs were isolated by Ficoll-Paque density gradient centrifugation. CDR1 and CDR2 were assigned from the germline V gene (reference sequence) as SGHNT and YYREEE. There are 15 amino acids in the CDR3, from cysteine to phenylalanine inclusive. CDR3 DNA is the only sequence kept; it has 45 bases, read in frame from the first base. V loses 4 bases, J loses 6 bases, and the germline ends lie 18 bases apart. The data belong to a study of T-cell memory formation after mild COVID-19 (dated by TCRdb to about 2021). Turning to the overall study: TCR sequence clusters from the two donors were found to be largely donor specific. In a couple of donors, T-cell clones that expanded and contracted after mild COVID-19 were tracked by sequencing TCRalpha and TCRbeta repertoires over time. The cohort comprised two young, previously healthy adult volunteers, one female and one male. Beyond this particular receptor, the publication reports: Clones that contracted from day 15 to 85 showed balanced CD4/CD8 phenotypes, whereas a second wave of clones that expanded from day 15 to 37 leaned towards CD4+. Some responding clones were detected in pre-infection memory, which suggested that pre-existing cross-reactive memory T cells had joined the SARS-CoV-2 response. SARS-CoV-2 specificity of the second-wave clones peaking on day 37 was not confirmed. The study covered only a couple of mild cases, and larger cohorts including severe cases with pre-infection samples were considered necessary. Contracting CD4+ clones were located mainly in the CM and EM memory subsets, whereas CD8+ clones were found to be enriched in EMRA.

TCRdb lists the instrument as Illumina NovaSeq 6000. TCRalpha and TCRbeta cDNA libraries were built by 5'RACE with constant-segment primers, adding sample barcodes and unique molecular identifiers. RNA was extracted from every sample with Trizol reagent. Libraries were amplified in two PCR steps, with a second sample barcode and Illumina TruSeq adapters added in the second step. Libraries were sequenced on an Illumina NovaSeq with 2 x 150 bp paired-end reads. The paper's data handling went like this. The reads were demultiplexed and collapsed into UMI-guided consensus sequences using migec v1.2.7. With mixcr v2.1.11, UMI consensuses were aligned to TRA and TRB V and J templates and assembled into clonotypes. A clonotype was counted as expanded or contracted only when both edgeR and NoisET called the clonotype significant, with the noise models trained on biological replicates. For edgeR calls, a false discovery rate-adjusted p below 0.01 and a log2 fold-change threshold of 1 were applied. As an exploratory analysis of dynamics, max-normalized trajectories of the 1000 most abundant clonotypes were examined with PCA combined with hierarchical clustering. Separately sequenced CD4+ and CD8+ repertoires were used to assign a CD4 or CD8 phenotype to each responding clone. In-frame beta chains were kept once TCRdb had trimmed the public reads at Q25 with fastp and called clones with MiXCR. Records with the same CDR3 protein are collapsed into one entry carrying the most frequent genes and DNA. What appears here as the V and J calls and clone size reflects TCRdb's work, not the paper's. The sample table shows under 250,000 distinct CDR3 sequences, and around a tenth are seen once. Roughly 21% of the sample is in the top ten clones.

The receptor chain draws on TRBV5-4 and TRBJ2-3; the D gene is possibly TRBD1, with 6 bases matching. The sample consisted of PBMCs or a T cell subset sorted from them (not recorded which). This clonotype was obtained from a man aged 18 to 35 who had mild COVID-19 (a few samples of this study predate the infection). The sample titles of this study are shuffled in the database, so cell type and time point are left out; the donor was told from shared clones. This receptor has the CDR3 CASSLDRSSGDTQYF. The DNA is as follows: TGTGCCAGCAGCCTCGACAGGTCGAGTGGGGATACGCAGTATTTT.